Below, one TCR beta chain is given with its context. Its specificity is not known. This sample is part of a study of cytomegalovirus exposure and HLA in healthy donors. Findings and caveats of the study: Cytomegalovirus status was reportedly diagnosed by the classifier with high specificity and sensitivity.

V was cut by 8 bases and J by 5 bases, with 12 bases left in between. Germline V gene lookup returns CDR1 MDHEN and CDR2 SYDVKM. The CDR3 loop spans 13 amino acids. The PCR employed 60 Vbeta primers together with 13 Jbeta primers. Only in-frame clones appear in the TCRdb table, and some are missing; sequencing was by immunoSEQ multiplex PCR. Here the sample spans roughly 120,000 clones, 65% to 90% being singletons. Unrecorded immune exposure was likely among donors, who were nominally healthy when sampled. The rearrangement joins TRBV28 to TRBJ1-4, with D uncertain. Specimen: PBMCs. The TCR originated in a woman under 40 in good health and CMV-seronegative. CDR3 sequence reads: CASRGPRNEKLFF. The CDR3 nucleotides read TGTGCCAGCCGTGGCCCCAGGAATGAAAAACTGTTTTTT.